This T cell receptor beta chain was sequenced for a study of blood T cell repertoires in COVID-19. Study overall: Acute-phase and convalescent COVID-19 samples originated in the United States, Italy and Spain. From T cells, B-cell-depleted T cells, or PBMCs came the material, which was cDNA or gDNA.

Per the original data handling: Reference gene primer amplification in the assay estimated nucleated cell counts. Data came from immunoSEQ multiplex PCR; TCRdb stores just in-frame clones and leaves some out. The D gene and trimming were derived from the DNA, and the V and J assignments and clone size from that table. In the table there are 150,000 to 200,000 clones, around 74% of which are singletons. The CDR3 length is 16 residues. Germline values: CDR1 SEHNR, CDR2 FQNEAQ (reference sequence). Between the trimmed V and J ends, which lost 1 base and 6 bases, there was a span of 15 bases. This TCR came from a woman at least 80 years old with acute or convalescent COVID-19. The sample taken for sequencing was peripheral blood. This chain links TRBV7-9 with TRBJ2-2, with TRBD2 as a possible D gene (6 bases). CDR3 nucleotide sequence: TGTGCCAGCAGCTTAGTTACGGGAGCGATGGCCGGGGAGCTGTTTTTT. Protein sequence: CASSLVTGAMAGELFF.